This T cell receptor (beta chain) was found in a study of regulatory T cells in long-lasting Graves disease. Study in general: Under 3 months of antithyroid drugs had been taken by newly diagnosed Graves' patients.

Indicated time point: newly diagnosed GD, antithyroid drugs for less than 3 months. PBMCs were the source of the RNA used for TCR sequencing. iRepertoire HTBI primers and Arm-PCR of CDR3 regions built TCR beta libraries. TCRdb passed the multiplex PCR reads through MiXCR, listing each CDR3 protein once. Of hundreds of thousands of distinct CDR3 sequences listed, about 14% are singletons. This clonotype came up a few times. Its target is not known. The CDR3 spans 17 residues. Trimming removed 1 base from V and 8 bases from J; junction bases left unmatched: 12. CDR1 and CDR2 (germline): MGHDK, SYGVNS. Study results and limitations: Persistent Graves' patients had lower TCR diversity than newly diagnosed ones. Persistent disease was associated with favored TRBV28 usage and with favored use of TRBJ1-2 and TRBJ2-5.

This same sample was also taken into another study, of T cells in Graves' hyperthyroidism and ophthalmopathy. From that report: Most expanded thyroid clonotypes above 0.001 also appeared in blood.

The V and J genes are TRBV25-1 and TRBJ2-1; TRBD2 matches 9 bases. The material sequenced was peripheral blood mononuclear cells (PBMCs), taken at new diagnosis, from a patient treated with antithyroid drugs. This TCR came from a man aged 25-45 years with Graves disease. In nucleotides, the CDR3 is TGTGCCAGCAGTGAATTGGTCGGCGGGAGGGTCGGGGATGAGCAGTTCTTC. It is translated as CASSELVGGRVGDEQFF. Looking up the rest from reference TRBV25-1 and TRBJ2-1 gives the full variable domain: EADIYQTPRYLVIGTGKKITLECSQTMGHDKMYWYQQDPGMELHLIHYSYGVNSTEKGDLSSESTVSRIRTEHFPLTLESARPSHTSQYLCASSELVGGRVGDEQFFGPGTRLTVL.